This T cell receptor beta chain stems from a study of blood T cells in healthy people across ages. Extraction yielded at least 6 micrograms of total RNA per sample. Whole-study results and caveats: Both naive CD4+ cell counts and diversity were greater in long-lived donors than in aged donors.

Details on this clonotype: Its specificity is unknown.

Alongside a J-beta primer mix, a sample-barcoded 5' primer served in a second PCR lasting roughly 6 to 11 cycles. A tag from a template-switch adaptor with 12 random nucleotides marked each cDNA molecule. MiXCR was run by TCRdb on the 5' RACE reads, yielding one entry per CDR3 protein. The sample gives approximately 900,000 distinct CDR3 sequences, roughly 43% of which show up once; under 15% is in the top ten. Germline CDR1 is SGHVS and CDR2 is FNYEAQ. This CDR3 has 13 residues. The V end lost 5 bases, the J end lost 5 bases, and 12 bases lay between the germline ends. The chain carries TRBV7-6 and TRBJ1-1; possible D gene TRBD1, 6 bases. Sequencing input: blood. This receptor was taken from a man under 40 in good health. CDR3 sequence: CASSRAQGTEAFF. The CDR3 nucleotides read TGTGCCAGCAGCCGGGCTCAGGGGACTGAAGCTTTCTTT.